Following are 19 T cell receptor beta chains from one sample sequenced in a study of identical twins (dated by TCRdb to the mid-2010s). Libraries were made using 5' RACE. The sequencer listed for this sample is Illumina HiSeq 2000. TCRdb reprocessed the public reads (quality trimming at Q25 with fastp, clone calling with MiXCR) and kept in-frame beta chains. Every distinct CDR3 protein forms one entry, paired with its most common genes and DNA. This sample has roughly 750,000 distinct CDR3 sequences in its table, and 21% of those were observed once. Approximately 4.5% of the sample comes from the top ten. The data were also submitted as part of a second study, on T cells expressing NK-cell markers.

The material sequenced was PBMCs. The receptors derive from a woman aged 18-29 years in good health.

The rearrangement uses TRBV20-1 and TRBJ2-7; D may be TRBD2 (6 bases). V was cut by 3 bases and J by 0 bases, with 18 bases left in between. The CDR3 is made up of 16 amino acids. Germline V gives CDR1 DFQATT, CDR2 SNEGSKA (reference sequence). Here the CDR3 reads CSASERWGLHSYEQYF. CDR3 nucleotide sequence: TGCAGTGCTAGTGAGCGTTGGGGACTCCACTCCTACGAGCAGTACTTC.

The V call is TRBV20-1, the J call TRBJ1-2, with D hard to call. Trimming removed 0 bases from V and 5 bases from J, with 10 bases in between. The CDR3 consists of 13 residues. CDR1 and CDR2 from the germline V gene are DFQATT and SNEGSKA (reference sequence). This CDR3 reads CSARDPDKYGYTF. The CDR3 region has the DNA TGCAGTGCTAGAGATCCAGATAAGTATGGCTACACCTTC.

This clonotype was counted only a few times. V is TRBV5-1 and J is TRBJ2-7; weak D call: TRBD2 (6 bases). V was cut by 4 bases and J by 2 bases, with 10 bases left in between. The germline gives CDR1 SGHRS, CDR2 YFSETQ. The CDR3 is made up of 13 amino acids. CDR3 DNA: TGCGCCAGCAGCGTGACTAGTACCTACGAGCAGTACTTC. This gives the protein CASSVTSTYEQYF.

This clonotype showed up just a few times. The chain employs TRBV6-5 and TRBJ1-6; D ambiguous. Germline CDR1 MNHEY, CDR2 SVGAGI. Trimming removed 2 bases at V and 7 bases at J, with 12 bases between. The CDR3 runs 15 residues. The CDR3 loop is CASSYLVGLNSPLHF. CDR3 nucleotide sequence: TGTGCCAGCAGTTACCTTGTTGGGTTAAATTCACCCCTCCACTTT.

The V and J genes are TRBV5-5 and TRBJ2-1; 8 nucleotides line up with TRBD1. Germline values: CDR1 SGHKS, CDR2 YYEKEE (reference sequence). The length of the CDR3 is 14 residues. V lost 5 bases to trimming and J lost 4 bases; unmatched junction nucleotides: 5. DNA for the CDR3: TGTGCCAGCAGTTTCGACAGGGGATACAATGAGCAGTTCTTC. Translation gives CASSFDRGYNEQFF.

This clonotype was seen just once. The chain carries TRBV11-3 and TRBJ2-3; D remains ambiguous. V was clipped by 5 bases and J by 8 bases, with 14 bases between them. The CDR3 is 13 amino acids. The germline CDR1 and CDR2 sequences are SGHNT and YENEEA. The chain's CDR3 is CASSRAWKGTQYF. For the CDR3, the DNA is TGTGCCAGCAGCCGGGCCTGGAAGGGTACGCAGTATTTT.

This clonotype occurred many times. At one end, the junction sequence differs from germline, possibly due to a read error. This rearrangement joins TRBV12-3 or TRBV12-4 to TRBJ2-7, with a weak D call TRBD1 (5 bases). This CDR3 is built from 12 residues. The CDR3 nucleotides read TGCGCCAGCAGTAGTGACAGCTACGAGCAGTACTTC. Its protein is CASSSDSYEQYF.

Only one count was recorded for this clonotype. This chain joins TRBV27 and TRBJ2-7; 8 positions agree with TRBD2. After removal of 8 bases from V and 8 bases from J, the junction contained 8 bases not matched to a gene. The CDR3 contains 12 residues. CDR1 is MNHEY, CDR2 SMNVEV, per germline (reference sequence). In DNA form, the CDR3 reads TGTGCCAGCTCCCCTAGCGGGTACCAGCAGTACTTC. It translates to CASSPSGYQQYF.

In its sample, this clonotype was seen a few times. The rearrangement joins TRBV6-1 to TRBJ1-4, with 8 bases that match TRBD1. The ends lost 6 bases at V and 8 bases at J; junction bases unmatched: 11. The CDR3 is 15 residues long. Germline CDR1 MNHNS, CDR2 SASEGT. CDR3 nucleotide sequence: TGTGCCAGCAGCTCGACTCAGGGGGCAGGAGAAAAACTGTTTTTT. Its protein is CASSSTQGAGEKLFF.

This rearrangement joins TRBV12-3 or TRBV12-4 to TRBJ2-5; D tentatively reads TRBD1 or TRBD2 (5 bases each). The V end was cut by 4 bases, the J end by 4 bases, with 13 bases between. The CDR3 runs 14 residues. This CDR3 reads CASSYGARRETQYF. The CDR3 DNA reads TGTGCCAGCAGTTACGGGGCCCGGAGAGAGACCCAGTACTTC.

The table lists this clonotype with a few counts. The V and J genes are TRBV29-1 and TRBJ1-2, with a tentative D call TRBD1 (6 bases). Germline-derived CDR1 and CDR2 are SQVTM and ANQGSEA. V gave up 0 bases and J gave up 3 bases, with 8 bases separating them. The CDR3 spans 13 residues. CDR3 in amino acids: CSVEEGGDYGYTF. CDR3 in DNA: TGCAGCGTTGAAGAAGGGGGAGACTATGGCTACACCTTC.

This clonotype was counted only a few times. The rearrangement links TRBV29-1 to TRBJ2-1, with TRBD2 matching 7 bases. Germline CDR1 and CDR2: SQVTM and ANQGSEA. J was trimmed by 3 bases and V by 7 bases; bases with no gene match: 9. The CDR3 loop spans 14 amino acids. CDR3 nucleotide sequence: TGCAGCGCCCCACGGGGGGAGAACTACAATGAGCAGTTCTTC. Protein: CSAPRGENYNEQFF.

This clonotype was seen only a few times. This CDR3 reads CASSQGTGVAPYEQYF. CDR3 bases: TGCGCCAGCAGCCAGGGGACGGGAGTTGCCCCCTACGAGCAGTACTTC. This sequence joins TRBV4-3 and TRBJ2-7; D possibly corresponds to TRBD2 (6 bases). The germline gives CDR1 LGHNA, CDR2 YSLEER. The CDR3 is 16 residues long. V gave up 3 bases and J gave up 2 bases, with 17 bases separating them.

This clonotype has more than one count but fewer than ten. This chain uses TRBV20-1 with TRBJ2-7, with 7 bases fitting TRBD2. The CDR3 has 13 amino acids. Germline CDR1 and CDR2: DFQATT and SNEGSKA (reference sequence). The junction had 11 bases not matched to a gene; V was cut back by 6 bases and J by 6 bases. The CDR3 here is CSAVGLESREQYF. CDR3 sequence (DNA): TGCAGTGCGGTTGGACTAGAATCCCGCGAGCAGTACTTC.

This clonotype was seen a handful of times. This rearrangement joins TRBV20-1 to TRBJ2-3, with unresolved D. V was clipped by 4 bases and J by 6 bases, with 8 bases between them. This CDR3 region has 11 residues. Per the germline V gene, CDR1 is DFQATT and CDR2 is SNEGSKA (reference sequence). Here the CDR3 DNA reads TGCAGTGCTACTTTATCGGATACGCAGTATTTT. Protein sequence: CSATLSDTQYF.

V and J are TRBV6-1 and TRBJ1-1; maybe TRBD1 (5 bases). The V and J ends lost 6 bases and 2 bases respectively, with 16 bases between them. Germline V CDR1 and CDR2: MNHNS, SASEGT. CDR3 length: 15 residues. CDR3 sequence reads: CASRRAQGSNTEAFF. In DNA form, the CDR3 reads TGTGCCAGCAGACGAGCTCAGGGTTCAAACACTGAAGCTTTCTTT.

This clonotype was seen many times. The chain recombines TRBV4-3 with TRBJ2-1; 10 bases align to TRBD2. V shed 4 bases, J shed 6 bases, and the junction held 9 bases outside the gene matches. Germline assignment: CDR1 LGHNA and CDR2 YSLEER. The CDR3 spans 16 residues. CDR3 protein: CASSLRGTSAANEQFF. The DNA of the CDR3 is TGCGCCAGCAGCCTTCGGGGGACTAGCGCGGCCAATGAGCAGTTCTTC.

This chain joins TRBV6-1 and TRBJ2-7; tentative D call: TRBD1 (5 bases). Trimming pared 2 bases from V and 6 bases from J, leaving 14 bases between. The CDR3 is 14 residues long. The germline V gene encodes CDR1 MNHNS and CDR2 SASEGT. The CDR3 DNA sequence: TGTGCCAGCAGTGAAAGGGGTAGAAGTTCCGAGCAGTACTTC. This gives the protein CASSERGRSSEQYF.

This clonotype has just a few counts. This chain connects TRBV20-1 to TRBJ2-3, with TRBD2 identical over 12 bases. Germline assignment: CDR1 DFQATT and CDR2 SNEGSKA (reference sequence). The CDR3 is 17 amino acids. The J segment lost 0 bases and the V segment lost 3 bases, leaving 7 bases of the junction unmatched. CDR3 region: CSASWLAGGPSTDTQYF. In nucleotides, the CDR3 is TGCAGTGCTAGCTGGCTAGCGGGAGGGCCGAGCACAGATACGCAGTATTTT.